A single sample is the source of the 18 T cell receptor beta chains below, sequenced in a study of CD8+CD57+ T cells in acquired aplastic anemia. The study profiled TCR beta VDJ and CDR3 using genomic DNA as template. MiXCR was run by TCRdb on the reads, yielding one entry per CDR3 protein. This sample yields hundreds of thousands of distinct CDR3 sequences, of which 55% to 70% are seen a single time; 3.5% to 4.5% belongs to the top ten. Material: sorted CD4+, CD8+, or CD8+CD57+ T cells (not recorded which) from PBMCs. The receptor set was obtained from a human donor in good health, serving as a control.

Ten or more counts support this clonotype. V usage is TRBV5-1 and J usage is TRBJ1-1; D is unclear. CDR3 size: 14 residues. The germline V and J ends were trimmed by 1 base and 5 bases, with 12 bases remaining between them. The V gene's germline CDR1 is SGHRS and CDR2 YFSETQ. The CDR3 DNA is TGCGCCAGCAGCTTGTCCCCGGGCAGAACTGAAGCTTTCTTT. Residues: CASSLSPGRTEAFF.

This clonotype was counted only a few times. A read error may be the cause here, since a much bigger clone is one base away. V and J are TRBV6-4 and TRBJ2-5, with 8 positions matching TRBD1. The CDR3 covers 13 residues. Germline V CDR1 and CDR2: MRHNA, SNTAGT. With 5 bases clipped from V and 4 bases from J, the junction kept 3 bases outside the gene matches. The CDR3 DNA follows: TGTGCCAGCAGTTCACAGGGGGGAGAGACCCAGTACTTC. Its protein product is CASSSQGGETQYF.

This sequence joins TRBV10-3 and TRBJ1-6, with 9 bases fitting TRBD1. The junction had 2 bases not matched to a gene; V was cut back by 6 bases and J by 8 bases. CDR1 is ENHRY, CDR2 SYGVKD, per germline. CDR3 size: 13 residues. CDR3 in amino acids: CAIRDRGYSPLHF. CDR3 sequence (DNA): TGTGCCATCAGGGACAGGGGCTATTCACCCCTCCACTTT.

The CDR3 is CASLGWPGSNYGYTF. DNA for the CDR3: TGTGCCAGCCTAGGCTGGCCAGGGTCGAACTATGGCTACACCTTC. The chain employs TRBV6-1 and TRBJ1-2, with D possibly matching TRBD1 (5 bases). CDR1 is MNHNS and CDR2 is SASEGT in the germline V gene. The CDR3 consists of 15 residues. Trimming took off 8 bases at V and 2 bases at J, with 18 bases between the two ends.

This clonotype was observed at least ten times. The gene calls are TRBV10-3 and TRBJ1-3; D is uncertain. Germline V gives CDR1 ENHRY, CDR2 SYGVKD. V was cut by 4 bases and J by 0 bases, with 13 bases left in between. The CDR3 has 16 amino acids. The CDR3 coding sequence is TGTGCCATCAGTGCCGCCGAGGATTTCTCTGGAAACACCATATATTTT. It encodes CAISAAEDFSGNTIYF.

Note on this clonotype: It is unclear where the CDR3 begins or ends on the DNA, so no DNA is shown, and the CDR3 is as TCRdb lists it. The rearrangement joins TRBV12-3 or TRBV12-4 to TRBJ2-3. Counting both end residues, the CDR3 totals 15 amino acids. CDR3 protein: CASSFAGKLFFGSYF.

The chain links TRBV2 to TRBJ1-5; no clear D gene. Germline-derived CDR1 and CDR2 are SNHLY and FYNNEI. The CDR3 has 13 amino acids. V was trimmed by 10 bases and J by 11 bases, leaving 21 bases between them. As DNA, the CDR3 is TGTGCCACCAGCGGGAAAGGGATGGAGACCCAGCATTTT. Translating it yields CATSGKGMETQHF.

A note on this clonotype: The final CDR3 position lacks the conserved phenylalanine or tryptophan, pointing to a likely read error. It is unclear where the CDR3 begins or ends on the DNA, so no DNA is shown, and the CDR3 is as TCRdb lists it. The chain has TRBV19 and TRBJ2-1; TRBD1, the table's D call, was not compared with the DNA. Germline CDR1 is LNHDA and CDR2 is SQIVND (reference sequence). The CDR3 is 16 amino acids in total, end residues counted. The CDR3 protein is CASRAYRGLPYGYTFV.

The chain couples TRBV10-3 to TRBJ1-1, with unresolved D. From germline, CDR1 is ENHRY and CDR2 SYGVKD. The CDR3 is 13 residues long. The V and J ends lost 5 bases and 4 bases respectively, with 11 bases between them. CDR3 sequence reads: CAISRTASTEAFF. CDR3 in DNA: TGTGCCATCAGTAGGACGGCTAGCACTGAAGCTTTCTTT.

This clonotype has a single count. A much bigger clone sits one base away, suggesting this may be a read error. The chain joins TRBV5-4 to TRBJ2-7; tentatively, D is TRBD1 (5 bases). The DNA matches TRBJ2-5 better at its end, which makes the J call doubtful. The CDR3 spans 16 residues. Germline CDR1 and CDR2: SGHNT and YYREEE (reference sequence). CDR3 in DNA: TGTGCCAGCAGCCTAGGGGCAGCCCCGTTCCAAGAGACCCAGTACTTC. It yields the protein CASSLGAAPFQETQYF.

In its sample, this clonotype was seen a few times. This chain uses TRBV25-1 with TRBJ2-2, with 8 bases fitting TRBD2. Germline V gene data show CDR1 as MGHDK and CDR2 as SYGVNS. Trimming cost V 3 bases and J 9 bases; bases outside gene matches: 6. The CDR3 runs 14 residues. Written as DNA, the CDR3 is TGTGCCAGCAGTGATCTAGCGGGCGTAAGGGAGCTGTTTTTT. Translating gives CASSDLAGVRELFF.

Concerning this clonotype itself: Because the CDR3's place on the DNA is in doubt, the DNA is left out and the CDR3 is given as listed by TCRdb. This rearrangement joins TRBV7-2 to TRBJ2-5. Both ends counted, the CDR3 spans 14 residues. Germline V gene data show CDR1 as SGHTA and CDR2 as FQGNSA. CDR3 sequence: CASSLGTSSTSGYF.

The chain links TRBV7-2 to TRBJ1-1; no definite D call. This CDR3 is 15 amino acids long. The V end lost 0 bases, the J end lost 13 bases, and 21 bases lay between the germline ends. Germline lookup yields CDR1 SGHTA and CDR2 FQGNSA. The CDR3 sequence: CASSLATSTNTQYFF. Written as DNA, the CDR3 is TGTGCCAGCAGCTTAGCCACGAGCACGAATACGCAGTATTTCTTT.

The chain uses TRBV2 and TRBJ2-1; D is uncertain. V lost 8 bases, J lost 6 bases, and 20 bases lay in between. This CDR3 has 15 residues. Per the germline V gene, CDR1 is SNHLY and CDR2 is FYNNEI. For the CDR3, the DNA is TGTGCCAGCGATGAAGGGCGCATTATAGGCAATGAGCAGTTCTTC. This translates into CASDEGRIIGNEQFF.

The V and J genes are TRBV12-3 or TRBV12-4 and TRBJ1-1; unclear D gene. The CDR3 consists of 13 residues. V dropped 9 bases and J dropped 3 bases, with 14 bases sitting between them. The CDR3 DNA reads as TGTGCCAGTAGGACCGTCGGTGACACTGAAGCTTTCTTT. It codes for CASRTVGDTEAFF.

J is TRBJ2-3 and V is TRBV7-3; D is undetermined. The V and J ends lost 6 bases and 7 bases respectively, with 14 bases between them. From germline, CDR1 is SGHTA and CDR2 FQGTGA. This CDR3 region has 13 residues. This chain's CDR3 is CASSISMAYTQYF. CDR3 nucleotide sequence: TGTGCCAGCAGTATATCTATGGCATATACGCAGTATTTT.

This clonotype came up many times. The chain joins TRBV4-1 to TRBJ1-2; TRBD1 is a possible D gene (5 bases). Trimming stripped 0 bases from V and 2 bases from J, with 13 bases between. Germline loops: CDR1 MGHRA, CDR2 YSYEKL. The CDR3 covers 16 residues. CDR3 sequence: CASSQENTRVNYGYTF. The CDR3 region has the DNA TGCGCCAGCAGCCAAGAAAACACCAGGGTCAACTATGGCTACACCTTC.

This sequence joins TRBV7-9 and TRBJ1-3; D gene unclear. Germline lookup yields CDR1 SEHNR and CDR2 FQNEAQ (reference sequence). Trimming cost V 4 bases and J 0 bases, with 10 bases left between them. This CDR3 has 15 amino acids. The CDR3 loop reads CASSSLLGSGNTIYF. The CDR3 DNA follows: TGTGCCAGCAGCTCCCTTTTGGGCTCTGGAAACACCATATATTTT.